This T cell receptor beta chain is from a study of T cell responses to AZD1222 COVID-19 vaccine (dated by TCRdb to about 2021). For the study in its entirety: AZD1222 recipients with second doses at about 4 weeks or about 12 weeks were pooled, because spike-specific TCR depth and breadth did not differ between schedules. TCR sequencing was performed for 230 to 250 trial participants, of whom approximately 200 were given two doses of AZD1222 and around 25 were given two doses of MenACWY control vaccine. Trial participants were enrolled by age into 18-55, 56-69 and 70-plus year subgroups, with approximately 160, 26 and 62 TCR-sequenced participants respectively. On the study overall, not on this receptor specifically: No day 14 peak-response samples were available, so repertoires were characterized only after the peak T cell response. The 56-69-year group was small, and its depth increase did not reach significance, likely because of low power. The whole spike protein was spanned by vaccine-associated CD4 TCRs, and dominant responses were seen in regions 160-218 and 743-854. Reportedly, almost half of the unique spike-specific TCRs recognized epitopes lying outside the regions that are mutated in the B.1.351 and B.1.1.7 variants. Participants were mostly white British and included more females than males, and it was suggested by the authors that clonal diversity may have been underestimated. After two AZD1222 doses, both the breadth and the depth of spike-specific TCRs were significantly higher than at day 0 and than in MenACWY recipients. Conclusions about previously exposed vaccinees were limited because only 6 or 7 AZD1222 recipients were SARS-CoV-2 seropositive at baseline.

As regards this clone: What antigen it recognizes has not been identified. No per-base quality is available; no much larger clone lies one base away.

Trimming removed 1 base from V and 7 bases from J, leaving 5 bases between the germline ends. The CDR3 starts with the cysteine, ends with the phenylalanine, and has 12 residues. CDR3 DNA only is kept here, 36 bases in frame from base 1. Looking up the germline V gene (reference sequence) yields CDR1 LNHDA and CDR2 SQIVND. The CDR3 regions of human TCRbeta chains were subjected to immunosequencing. Per the original workflow: TCRs in the repertoires were matched against a reference library of SARS-CoV-2-specific TCRs that had been generated with the MIRA antigen-specificity platform. Breadth meant the fraction of unique TCRs that were SARS-CoV-2-associated, whereas depth meant the fraction of total T cells that were SARS-CoV-2-associated. Using the MIRA data, each spike-specific TCR was mapped to the spike region that the TCR reacts to and placed in a CD4 or CD8 class. Log10-transformed breadth and depth values were compared by one-way ANOVA with Sidak's multiple comparisons tests. TCRdb retrieved this table from immuneACCESS and kept in-frame rearrangements only. Not all clones are present; in checked studies, unresolved V genes account for under half, and no reason is known for the remainder. That table is the source of V, J and clone size, and D and trimming were worked out from the DNA. This sample holds around 99,000 clones; about 90% were observed only once. The ten top clones hold 4.5% to 6.5% of the sample.

In light of the paper, this sample's time point label describes: baseline before first vaccination. The vaccinee samples were drawn from two UK trials, COV001 and COV002, one of which was a single-blind randomized controlled phase 2/3 trial testing AZD1222 (ChAdOx1 nCoV-19) in healthy adults. Trial participant PBMC samples were collected at day 0 and day 28 after the second dose for TCRbeta chain sequencing. Recombination connected TRBV19 to TRBJ2-1, with the D gene uncertain. This sample comprised peripheral blood, obtained on day 0 of AZD1222 vaccination. The clonotype was recovered from an adult in good health. For the CDR3, the sequence is CASSIVGNEQFF. The sequenced DNA is TGTGCCAGTAGTATAGTAGGGAATGAGCAGTTCTTC. Outside the CDR3, residues come from the reference TRBV19 and TRBJ2-1 proteins, so the full variable domain is: DGGITQSPKYLFRKEGQNVTLSCEQNLNHDAMYWYRQDPGQGLRLIYYSQIVNDFQKGDIAEGYSVSREKKESFPLTVTSAQKNPTAFYLCASSIVGNEQFFGPGTRLTVL.